These 17 T cell receptor beta chains originate from one sample sequenced in a study of identical twins. TCRdb re-called the 5' RACE reads through MiXCR, storing one row per CDR3 protein. The sample lists some 690,000 distinct CDR3 sequences; approximately 22% were seen once. This sample also belongs to another study, concerning T cells expressing NK-cell markers.

The sequenced sample consisted of PBMCs. The origin of the receptors is a woman aged 18-35 years in good health.

The chain employs TRBV2 and TRBJ2-6; perhaps TRBD2 as D (5 bases). The germline V and J ends were trimmed by 8 bases and 0 bases, with 11 bases remaining between them. Germline CDR1 reads SNHLY; CDR2 reads FYNNEI. CDR3 size: 15 residues. CDR3 DNA: TGTGCCAGCGGGAGACTTGCCTCTGGGGCCAACGTCCTGACTTTC. Translating gives CASGRLASGANVLTF.

This clonotype was counted only a few times. The chain employs TRBV20-1 and TRBJ2-7, with 9 bases lining up with TRBD1. Trimming at V came to 2 bases and at J to 6 bases, leaving 5 bases not matched to a gene. The CDR3 runs 13 residues. Germline CDR1 reads DFQATT; CDR2 reads SNEGSKA (reference sequence). CDR3 in amino acids: CSARRGQGIEQYF. The CDR3 DNA sequence: TGCAGTGCTAGACGGGGACAGGGTATCGAGCAGTACTTC.

V and J are TRBV11-2 and TRBJ2-3, with 8 bases that match TRBD2. The V gene's germline CDR1 is SGHAT and CDR2 FQNNGV. V lost 1 base, J lost 3 bases, and 15 bases stayed unmatched. CDR3 length: 19 residues. This chain's CDR3 is CASSLVGPEGGRWTDTQYF. CDR3 nucleotide sequence: TGTGCCAGCAGCTTAGTAGGCCCAGAAGGCGGGAGGTGGACAGATACGCAGTATTTT.

This clonotype appeared a few times. The rearrangement joins TRBV2 to TRBJ2-3, with D unclear. Germline CDR1 reads SNHLY; CDR2 reads FYNNEI. The germline V and J ends were trimmed by 6 bases and 6 bases, with 7 bases remaining between them. This CDR3 comprises 11 residues. CDR3: CASSWKDTQYF. CDR3 sequence (DNA): TGTGCCAGCAGCTGGAAGGATACGCAGTATTTT.

This sequence joins TRBV2 and TRBJ1-3; D is unclear. The ends were cut back, 2 bases at V and 2 bases at J, with 4 bases in the middle. The CDR3 consists of 13 residues. Germline values: CDR1 SNHLY, CDR2 FYNNEI. In nucleotides, the CDR3 is TGTGCCAGCAGTGAACCTCCTGGAAACACCATATATTTT. Residues: CASSEPPGNTIYF.

This clonotype came up a few times. The genes are TRBV10-3 and TRBJ2-6; D call uncertain. Germline V gives CDR1 ENHRY, CDR2 SYGVKD. V was pared by 9 bases and J by 0 bases, with 6 bases between. The CDR3 has 13 amino acids. This CDR3 is CAIRPSGANVLTF. The CDR3 DNA sequence: TGTGCCATAAGACCCTCTGGGGCCAACGTCCTGACTTTC.

This clonotype appeared a few times. The J gene is TRBJ2-1, the V gene TRBV4-3; no firm D call. The CDR3 runs 15 residues. Looked up from germline, CDR1 is LGHNA and CDR2 is YSLEER. The V and J ends lost 1 base and 6 bases respectively, with 13 bases between them. The DNA of the CDR3 is TGCGCCAGCAGCCAAGGTCCTAAACCGCTCAATGAGCAGTTCTTC. Translating gives CASSQGPKPLNEQFF.

This clonotype was seen many times. The chain combines TRBV20-1 with TRBJ2-4, with 12 bases aligning to TRBD1. CDR3 length: 15 residues. The germline V gene has CDR1 DFQATT and CDR2 SNEGSKA (reference sequence). V dropped 6 bases and J dropped 6; count of bases not matched to a gene: 9. The CDR3 reads CSASPGQGARNIQYF. DNA for the CDR3: TGCAGTGCGTCCCCGGGACAGGGGGCTAGAAACATTCAGTACTTC.

This clonotype appeared many times. V and J are TRBV27 and TRBJ1-2; D is possibly TRBD1 (5 bases). CDR3 size: 13 residues. V was shortened by 3 bases and J by 7 bases, with 12 bases between the two germline ends. CDR1 and CDR2 from the germline V gene are MNHEY and SMNVEV (reference sequence). CDR3 coding DNA: TGTGCCAGCAGTTTGACTCCAGGGAGTGGCTACACCTTC. As protein: CASSLTPGSGYTF.

V is TRBV27 and J is TRBJ2-7; D gene uncertain. Between the trimmed V and J ends, which lost 3 bases and 2 bases, there was a span of 14 bases. The germline gives CDR1 MNHEY, CDR2 SMNVEV (reference sequence). CDR3 length: 15 residues. The CDR3 nucleotides are TGTGCCAGCAGTTTGATGGGTAGTCTGGCCTACGAGCAGTACTTC. The encoded protein is CASSLMGSLAYEQYF.

This clonotype was picked up many times. The chain links TRBV7-2 to TRBJ2-7; either TRBD1 or TRBD2 may supply D (5 bases each). The length of the CDR3 is 14 residues. Germline values: CDR1 SGHTA, CDR2 FQGNSA. The germline V and J ends were trimmed by 3 bases and 1 base, with 10 bases remaining between them. The CDR3 spells CASSFVGASYEQYF. In nucleotides, the CDR3 is TGTGCCAGCAGCTTCGTCGGGGCTTCCTACGAGCAGTACTTC.

This clonotype has only one observation. This chain connects TRBV12-3 or TRBV12-4 to TRBJ1-1; D not resolved. The CDR3 is made up of 14 amino acids. V was clipped by 2 bases and J by 6 bases, with 13 bases between them. The CDR3 sequence is CASSLQGKGAEAFF. The DNA of the CDR3 is TGTGCCAGCAGTTTACAAGGAAAGGGCGCTGAAGCTTTCTTT.

The rearrangement uses TRBV27 and TRBJ2-7; no clear D gene. The V gene's germline CDR1 is MNHEY and CDR2 SMNVEV (reference sequence). Trimming cost V 6 bases and J 8 bases, with 26 bases left between them. This CDR3 spans 16 amino acids. CDR3 sequence: CASSRSVGFQDNQQYF. The CDR3 region has the DNA TGTGCCAGCAGCAGGAGTGTGGGTTTCCAAGATAACCAGCAGTACTTC.

The chain carries TRBV7-9 and TRBJ2-7, with D possibly matching TRBD1 (6 bases). The V end was cut by 7 bases, the J end by 1 base, with 17 bases between. This CDR3 region has 15 residues. CDR1 and CDR2 (germline): SEHNR, FQNEAQ (reference sequence). CDR3 coding DNA: TGTGCCAGCACCACATTGGACAGAGATTCCTACGAGCAGTACTTC. Its translation: CASTTLDRDSYEQYF.

This clonotype has more than one count but fewer than ten. V usage is TRBV9 and J usage is TRBJ2-3; 10 nucleotides line up with TRBD1. V was clipped by 5 bases and J by 2 bases; unmatched bases: 5. The CDR3 spans 15 residues. Germline V lookup: CDR1 SGDLS, CDR2 YYNGEE. CDR3 sequence (DNA): TGTGCCAGCAGTGCCGGGACAGGGGACACAGATACGCAGTATTTT. Encoded protein: CASSAGTGDTDTQYF.

This chain connects TRBV10-3 to TRBJ2-7; tentatively, D is TRBD2 (6 bases). The CDR3 spans 13 residues. V was cut by 8 bases and J by 1 base, with 12 bases left in between. CDR1 is ENHRY, CDR2 SYGVKD, per germline. Here the CDR3 DNA reads TGTGCCATCCAGGGACTGCCTTCCTACGAGCAGTACTTC. It is translated as CAIQGLPSYEQYF.

This clonotype was observed a handful of times. The CDR3 is CASGGATGITEAFF. The CDR3 DNA sequence: TGTGCCAGCGGAGGCGCGACAGGGATCACTGAAGCTTTCTTT. This chain links TRBV6-1 with TRBJ1-1; 7 bases line up with TRBD1. The CDR3 has 14 amino acids. CDR1 is MNHNS, CDR2 SASEGT, per germline. Germline trimming cut 8 bases from V and 4 bases from J; bases unmatched to any gene: 10.